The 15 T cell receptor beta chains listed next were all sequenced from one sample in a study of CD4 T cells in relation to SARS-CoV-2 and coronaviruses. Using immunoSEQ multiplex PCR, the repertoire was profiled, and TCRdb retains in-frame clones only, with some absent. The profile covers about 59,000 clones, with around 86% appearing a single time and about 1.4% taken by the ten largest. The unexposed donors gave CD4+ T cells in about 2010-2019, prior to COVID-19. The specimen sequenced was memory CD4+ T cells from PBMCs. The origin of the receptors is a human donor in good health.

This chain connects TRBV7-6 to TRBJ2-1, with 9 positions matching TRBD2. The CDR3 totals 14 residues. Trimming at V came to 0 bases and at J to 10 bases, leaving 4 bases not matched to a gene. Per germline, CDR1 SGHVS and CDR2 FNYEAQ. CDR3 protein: CASSLALAGVEQFF. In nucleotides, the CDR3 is TGTGCCAGCAGCTTAGCACTAGCGGGCGTCGAGCAGTTCTTC.

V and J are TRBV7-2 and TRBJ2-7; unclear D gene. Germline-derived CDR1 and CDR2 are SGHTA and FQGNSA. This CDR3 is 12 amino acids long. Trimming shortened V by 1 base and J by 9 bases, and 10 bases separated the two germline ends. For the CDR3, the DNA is TGTGCCAGCAGCTTAGACTTAGTTGGGCAGTACTTC. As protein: CASSLDLVGQYF. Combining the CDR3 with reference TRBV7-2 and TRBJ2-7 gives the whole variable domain GAGVSQSPSNKVTEKGKDVELRCDPISGHTALYWYRQSLGQGLEFLIYFQGNSAPDKSGLPSDRFSAERTGGSVSTLTIQRTQQEDSAVYLCASSLDLVGQYFGPGTRLTVT.

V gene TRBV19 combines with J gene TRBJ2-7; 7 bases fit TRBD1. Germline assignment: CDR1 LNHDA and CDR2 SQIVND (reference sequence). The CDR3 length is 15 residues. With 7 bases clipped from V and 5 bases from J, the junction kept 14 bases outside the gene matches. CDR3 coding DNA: TGTGCCAGTACCCGGGTCGCAGGGGGTCAAAACGAGCAGTACTTC. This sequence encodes CASTRVAGGQNEQYF.

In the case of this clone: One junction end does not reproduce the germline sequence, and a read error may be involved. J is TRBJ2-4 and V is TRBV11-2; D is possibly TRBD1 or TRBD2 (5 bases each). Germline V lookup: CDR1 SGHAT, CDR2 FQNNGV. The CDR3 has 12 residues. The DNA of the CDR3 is TGTGCCAGCAGCTTGGGGGAAGGACGGAAGCACTTC. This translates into CASSLGEGRKHF.

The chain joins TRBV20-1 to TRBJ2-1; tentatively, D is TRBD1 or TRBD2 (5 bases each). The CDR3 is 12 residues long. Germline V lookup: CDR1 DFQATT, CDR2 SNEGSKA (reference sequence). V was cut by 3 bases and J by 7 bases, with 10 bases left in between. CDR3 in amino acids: CSASEGRNEQFF. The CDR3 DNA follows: TGCAGTGCTAGTGAGGGACGGAATGAGCAGTTCTTC.

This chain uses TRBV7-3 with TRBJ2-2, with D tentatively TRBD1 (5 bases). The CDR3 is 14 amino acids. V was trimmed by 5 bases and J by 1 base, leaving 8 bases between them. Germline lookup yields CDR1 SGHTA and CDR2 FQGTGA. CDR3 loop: CASSQTENTGELFF. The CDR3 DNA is TGTGCCAGCAGCCAGACAGAGAACACCGGGGAGCTGTTTTTT. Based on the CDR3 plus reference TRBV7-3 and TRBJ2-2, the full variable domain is GAGVSQTPSNKVTEKGKYVELRCDPISGHTALYWYRQSLGQGPEFLIYFQGTGAADDSGLPNDRFFAVRPEGSVSTLKIQRTERGDSAVYLCASSQTENTGELFFGEGSRLTVL.

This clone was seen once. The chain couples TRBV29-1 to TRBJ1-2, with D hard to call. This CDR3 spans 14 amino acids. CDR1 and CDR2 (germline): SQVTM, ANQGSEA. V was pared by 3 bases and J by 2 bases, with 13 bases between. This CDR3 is CSVDNPNSNYGYTF. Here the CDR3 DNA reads TGCAGCGTTGATAATCCGAACTCCAACTATGGCTACACCTTC. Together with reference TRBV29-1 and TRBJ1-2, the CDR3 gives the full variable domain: SAVISQKPSRDICQRGTSLTIQCQVDSQVTMMFWYRQQPGQSLTLIATANQGSEATYESGFVIDKFPISRPNLTFSTLTVSNMSPEDSSIYLCSVDNPNSNYGYTFGSGTRLTVV.

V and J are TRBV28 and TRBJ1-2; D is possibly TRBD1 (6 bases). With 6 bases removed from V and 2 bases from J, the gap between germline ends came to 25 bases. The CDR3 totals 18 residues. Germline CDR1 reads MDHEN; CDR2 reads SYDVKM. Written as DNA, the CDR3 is TGTGCCAGCAGGGCCTCCGGACAGTCCTGGACAGCGAACTATGGCTACACCTTC. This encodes CASRASGQSWTANYGYTF.

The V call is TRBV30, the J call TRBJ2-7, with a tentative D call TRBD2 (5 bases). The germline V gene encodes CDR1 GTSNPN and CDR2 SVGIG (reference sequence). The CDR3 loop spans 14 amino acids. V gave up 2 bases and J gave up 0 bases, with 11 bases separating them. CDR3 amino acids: CAWSRRGNSYEQYF. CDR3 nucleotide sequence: TGTGCCTGGAGTAGGCGAGGGAACTCCTACGAGCAGTACTTC. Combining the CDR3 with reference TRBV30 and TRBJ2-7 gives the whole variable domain SQTIHQWPATLVQPVGSPLSLECTVEGTSNPNLYWYRQAAGRGLQLLFYSVGIGQISSEVPQNLSASRPQDRQFILSSKKLLLSDSGFYLCAWSRRGNSYEQYFGPGTRLTVT.

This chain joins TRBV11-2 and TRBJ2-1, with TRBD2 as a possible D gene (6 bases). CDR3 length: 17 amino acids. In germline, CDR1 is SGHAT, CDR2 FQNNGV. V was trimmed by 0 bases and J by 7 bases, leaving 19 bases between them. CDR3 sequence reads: CASSLDRAGRGLNEQFF. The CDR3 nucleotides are TGTGCCAGCAGCTTAGATCGTGCGGGAAGGGGACTGAATGAGCAGTTCTTC.

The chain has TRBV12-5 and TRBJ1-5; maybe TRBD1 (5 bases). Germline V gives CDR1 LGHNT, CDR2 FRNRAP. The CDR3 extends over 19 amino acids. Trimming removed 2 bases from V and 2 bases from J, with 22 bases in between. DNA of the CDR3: TGTGCTAGTGGTTTGTCCAGCAGGAATCTCCTGGGGGGCAATCAGCCCCAGCATTTT. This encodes CASGLSSRNLLGGNQPQHF.

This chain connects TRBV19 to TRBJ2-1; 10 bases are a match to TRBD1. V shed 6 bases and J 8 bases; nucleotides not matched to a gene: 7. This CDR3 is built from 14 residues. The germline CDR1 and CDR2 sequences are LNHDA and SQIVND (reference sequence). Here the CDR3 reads CASSKDRGKYEQFF. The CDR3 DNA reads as TGTGCCAGTAGCAAGGACAGGGGGAAGTATGAGCAGTTCTTC.

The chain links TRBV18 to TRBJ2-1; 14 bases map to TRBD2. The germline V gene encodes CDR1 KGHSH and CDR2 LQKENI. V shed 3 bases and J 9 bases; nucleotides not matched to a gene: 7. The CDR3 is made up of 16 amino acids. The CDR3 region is CASSPPGLAGVGEQFF. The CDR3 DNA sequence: TGTGCCAGCTCACCGCCGGGACTAGCGGGAGTTGGTGAGCAGTTCTTC. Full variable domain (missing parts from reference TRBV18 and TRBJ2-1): NAGVMQNPRHLVRRRGQEARLRCSPMKGHSHVYWYRQLPEEGLKFMVYLQKENIIDESGMPKERFSAEFPKEGPSILRIQQVVRGDSAAYFCASSPPGLAGVGEQFFGPGTRLTVL.

The CDR3 sequence: CASSGRQLSGNTIYF. DNA for the CDR3: TGTGCCAGCAGCGGCCGACAGCTTTCTGGAAACACCATATATTTT. This chain connects TRBV9 to TRBJ1-3; TRBD1 is a possible D gene (5 bases). Per the germline V gene, CDR1 is SGDLS and CDR2 is YYNGEE. Trimming pared 3 bases from V and 1 base from J, leaving 11 bases between. The CDR3 runs 15 residues.

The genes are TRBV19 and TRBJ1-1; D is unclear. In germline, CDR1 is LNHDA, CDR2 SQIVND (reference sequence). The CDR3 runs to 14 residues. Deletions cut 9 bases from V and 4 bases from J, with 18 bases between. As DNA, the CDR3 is TGTGCCAGCGCCGCCGAGTTCCACGGCACTGAAGCTTTCTTT. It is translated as CASAAEFHGTEAFF.